This T cell receptor (beta chain) was found in a study of blood T cell repertoires in COVID-19. Study at large: PBMCs, B-cell-depleted T cells, or T cells were the source of the cDNA or gDNA that made up the material.

Generated by immunoSEQ multiplex PCR, the TCRdb table keeps only in-frame clones and is missing some. The table lists 200,000 to 300,000 clones, around 90% of them singletons. The V gene's germline CDR1 is SGHTA and CDR2 FQGNSA. The CDR3 totals 13 residues. With 1 base removed from V and 6 bases from J, the gap between germline ends came to 9 bases. The TCR comes from a person aged 18-35 years with COVID-19, enrolled during active disease. Sample: peripheral blood. This chain connects TRBV7-2 to TRBJ1-2, with TRBD1 as a possible D gene (5 bases). The CDR3 protein is CASSLGQSDGYTF. The CDR3 nucleotides are TGTGCCAGCAGCTTAGGACAGTCTGATGGCTACACCTTC.